This entry concerns a single T cell receptor beta chain. The data are from a study of blood T cell repertoires in COVID-19. Study information: Spain, Italy and the United States supplied samples that represented acute and convalescent COVID-19. PBMCs, B-cell-depleted T cells, or T cells were the source of the cDNA or gDNA that made up the material.

As originally analysed: Amplifying reference gene primers gave estimates of nucleated cell counts. TCRdb keeps only in-frame clones here, not all; method: immunoSEQ multiplex PCR. V and J calls and clone size are copied from that table; D and trimming were computed from the DNA. The profile shows a few hundred thousand clones, 75% to 85% of them singletons. V gave up 0 bases and J gave up 3 bases, with 15 bases separating them. The CDR3 sequence is 16 residues long. CDR1 is LGHDT and CDR2 is YNNKEL in the germline V gene (reference sequence). The receptor comes from a man in his fifties with active or convalescent COVID-19. The chain employs TRBV3-1 (or the pseudogene TRBV3-2) and TRBJ2-7; no clear D gene. Input material: peripheral blood. The CDR3 here is CASSQDPGSPGYEQYF. CDR3 nucleotide sequence: TGTGCCAGCAGCCAAGACCCCGGCAGTCCAGGCTACGAGCAGTACTTC.